This passage covers 14 T cell receptor beta chains from one sample sequenced in a study of blood T cells in healthy people across ages. Then a second PCR, running roughly 7 to 11 cycles, was carried out with a sample-barcoded 5' primer and a J-beta primer mix. MiXCR was run by TCRdb on the 5' RACE reads, yielding one entry per CDR3 protein. The sample consists of 500,000 to 600,000 distinct CDR3 sequences, 25% to 30% of them appearing once. The sequencing input was blood. These receptors were obtained from a woman between 65 and 79 years old in good health.

In its sample, this clonotype was seen a few times. This sequence joins TRBV20-1 and TRBJ2-3; 10 bases fit TRBD2. Per germline, CDR1 DFQATT and CDR2 SNEGSKA (reference sequence). This CDR3 has 15 residues. J gave up 8 bases and V 3 bases, and 11 bases lay outside the gene matches. The CDR3 loop is CSASGQRGGEGTQYF. The DNA of the CDR3 is TGCAGTGCTAGCGGCCAGCGGGGGGGAGAGGGTACGCAGTATTTT.

The chain has TRBV29-1 and TRBJ1-2; a weak D match, TRBD1 (5 bases). Trimming stripped 6 bases from V and 1 base from J, with 18 bases between. The CDR3 contains 15 residues. Germline CDR1 reads SQVTM; CDR2 reads ANQGSEA. The CDR3 loop is CSVIQGFESNYGYTF. As DNA, the CDR3 is TGCAGCGTGATCCAGGGATTTGAGAGTAACTATGGCTACACCTTC.

This clonotype came up a few times. V gene TRBV13 combines with J gene TRBJ2-7; D could derive from TRBD1 or TRBD2 (5 bases each). In germline, CDR1 is PRHDT, CDR2 FYEKMQ (reference sequence). V lost 5 bases to trimming and J lost 9 bases, with 20 bases between them. CDR3 length: 14 amino acids. CDR3 DNA sequence: TGTGCCAGCAGCCGCAAACCGGGGAGTGGGGGGCAGTACTTC. It encodes CASSRKPGSGGQYF.

V usage is TRBV29-1 and J usage is TRBJ1-1; the match to TRBD1 covers 7 bases. Germline CDR1 SQVTM, CDR2 ANQGSEA. Trimming cost V 1 base and J 4 bases; bases outside gene matches: 6. This CDR3 spans 14 amino acids. The CDR3 coding sequence is TGCAGCGTTGAAGGATTGGGACAGCTCACTGAAGCTTTCTTT. This codes for CSVEGLGQLTEAFF.

The V gene is TRBV10-3, the J gene TRBJ2-5; D may correspond to TRBD1 or TRBD2 (6 bases each). CDR3 size: 13 residues. The ends were cut back, 6 bases at V and 1 base at J, with 9 bases in the middle. Per the germline V gene, CDR1 is ENHRY and CDR2 is SYGVKD. CDR3 sequence (DNA): TGTGCCATCAGACAGGGAGGCCAAGAGACCCAGTACTTC. Its protein is CAIRQGGQETQYF.

This clonotype was counted many times. The rearrangement joins TRBV2 to TRBJ2-1; weak D call: TRBD1 (5 bases). Germline loops: CDR1 SNHLY, CDR2 FYNNEI. V was cut by 2 bases and J by 0 bases, with 14 bases left in between. This CDR3 has 17 residues. As DNA, the CDR3 is TGTGCCAGCAGTGAAAGGGGCTACCGAGTCTCCTACAATGAGCAGTTCTTC. Translation: CASSERGYRVSYNEQFF.

The chain couples TRBV20-1 to TRBJ2-1; TRBD2 aligns across 9 bases. Trimming cost V 3 bases and J 2 bases; bases outside gene matches: 5. The CDR3 loop spans 15 amino acids. Germline loops: CDR1 DFQATT, CDR2 SNEGSKA (reference sequence). This chain's CDR3 is CSASRLAETYNEQFF. CDR3 nucleotides: TGCAGTGCTAGTAGACTAGCGGAGACCTACAATGAGCAGTTCTTC.

The chain carries TRBV5-1 and TRBJ1-1; D gene unclear. CDR1 and CDR2 from the germline V gene are SGHRS and YFSETQ. This CDR3 has 15 residues. V lost 4 bases and J 1 base, leaving 14 bases between the germline ends. CDR3: CASSPSGLRNTEAFF. The CDR3 DNA sequence: TGCGCCAGCAGCCCGTCAGGTTTGCGGAACACTGAAGCTTTCTTT.

This clonotype turned up a few times. The chain recombines TRBV20-1 with TRBJ2-5; D is ambiguous. The CDR3 length is 13 residues. V was shortened by 3 bases and J by 1 base, with 9 bases between the two germline ends. Germline CDR1 reads DFQATT; CDR2 reads SNEGSKA (reference sequence). The CDR3 here is CSASPSTQETQYF. The CDR3 region has the DNA TGCAGTGCTAGTCCCAGCACCCAAGAGACCCAGTACTTC.

This chain links TRBV7-2 with TRBJ2-5; maybe TRBD2 (7 bases). The V gene's germline CDR1 is SGHTA and CDR2 FQGNSA. The CDR3 spans 14 residues. Trimming cost V 5 bases and J 5 bases, with 15 bases left between them. The CDR3 nucleotides read TGTGCCAGCAGCCCTGGGGGGGCCTGGGAGACCCAGTACTTC. It encodes CASSPGGAWETQYF. The entire variable domain, with the rest obtained from reference TRBV7-2 and TRBJ2-5, is as follows: GAGVSQSPSNKVTEKGKDVELRCDPISGHTALYWYRQSLGQGLEFLIYFQGNSAPDKSGLPSDRFSAERTGGSVSTLTIQRTQQEDSAVYLCASSPGGAWETQYFGPGTRLLVL.

This clonotype has only a few counts. DNA of the CDR3: TGTGCCAGCTCCTATAGGACGGGACAAGAGACCCAGTACTTC. Residues: CASSYRTGQETQYF. The chain links TRBV4-2 to TRBJ2-5, with D tentatively TRBD2 (5 bases). V was shortened by 8 bases and J by 2 bases, with 15 bases between the two germline ends. This CDR3 has 14 residues. CDR1 is LGHNA and CDR2 is YNFKEQ in the germline V gene.

The gene calls are TRBV6-2 or TRBV6-3 and TRBJ2-5; a weak D match, TRBD1 (5 bases). CDR3 size: 14 residues. CDR1 is MNHEY and CDR2 is SVGEGT in the germline V gene. The germline V and J ends were trimmed by 6 bases and 4 bases, with 15 bases remaining between them. The CDR3 nucleotides read TGTGCCAGCAGGGCCAGGGTTTTTGGAGAGACCCAGTACTTC. Its translation is CASRARVFGETQYF.

This clonotype was picked up a small number of times. The chain has TRBV11-2 and TRBJ2-5; 10 nucleotides match TRBD2. CDR3 length: 14 amino acids. CDR1 and CDR2 (germline): SGHAT, FQNNGV. V gave up 6 bases and J gave up 5 bases; unmatched junction bases: 6. The CDR3 is CASRRASGGETQYF. In DNA, the CDR3 is TGTGCCAGCAGGAGGGCTAGCGGGGGTGAGACCCAGTACTTC.

Only a few counts were recorded for this clonotype. This chain connects TRBV19 to TRBJ1-2; weak D call: TRBD1 (6 bases). The germline V gene encodes CDR1 LNHDA and CDR2 SQIVND (reference sequence). The CDR3 consists of 14 residues. Between the trimmed V and J ends, which lost 7 bases and 2 bases, there was a span of 14 bases. CDR3 coding DNA: TGTGCCAGTAAGCAGGGGTCGGAAAACTATGGCTACACCTTC. Amino acid sequence: CASKQGSENYGYTF.